This is a list of T cell receptor beta chains from one sample in a study of regulatory T cells in long-lasting Graves disease. TCRdb analysed the multiplex PCR reads with MiXCR anew, one entry per CDR3 protein. The sample holds 300,000 or so distinct CDR3 sequences, 15% to 20% seen once. The source material was peripheral blood mononuclear cells (PBMCs), sampled when the disease was refractory, from a patient treated with antithyroid drugs. These receptors all come from a female donor with Graves disease. Each CDR3 is given with its conserved first and last residue. Fields, in order: J gene, V gene, clone size, CDR3 length, D gene, CDR3 protein, CDR3 DNA. D genes are given only for firm matches. Size values are once, few and many counts, or a class for expanded clones, and some rows have none.

j_gene: TRBJ1-5; v_gene: TRBV5-1; abundance: many; len: 15; d_gene: -; CDR3aa: CASSIQGGPNQPQHF; CDR3nt: TGCGCCAGCAGCATCCAGGGAGGGCCCAATCAGCCCCAGCATTTT
j_gene: TRBJ2-4; v_gene: TRBV28; abundance: many; len: 14; d_gene: -; CDR3aa: CASSDGATKNIQYF; CDR3nt: TGTGCCAGCAGTGACGGGGCAACTAAAAACATTCAGTACTTC
j_gene: TRBJ2-5; v_gene: TRBV5-1; abundance: few; len: 16; d_gene: TRBD1; CDR3aa: CASSLAGQGDQETQYF; CDR3nt: TGCGCCAGCAGCTTAGCGGGACAGGGGGACCAAGAGACCCAGTACTTC
j_gene: TRBJ2-5; v_gene: TRBV20-1; abundance: few; len: 12; d_gene: TRBD1; CDR3aa: CSASDREETQYF; CDR3nt: TGCAGTGCTAGCGACAGGGAAGAGACCCAGTACTTC
j_gene: TRBJ2-5; v_gene: TRBV11-2; abundance: many; len: 16; d_gene: TRBD2; CDR3aa: CASSLVDLAGDETQYF; CDR3nt: TGTGCCAGCAGCTTAGTGGATCTAGCGGGGGATGAGACCCAGTACTTC
j_gene: TRBJ2-5; v_gene: TRBV7-3; abundance: many; len: 17; d_gene: -; CDR3aa: CASSLTGGGQGTETQYF; CDR3nt: TGTGCCAGCAGCCTCACCGGAGGGGGGCAGGGGACAGAGACCCAGTACTTC
j_gene: TRBJ2-7; v_gene: TRBV12-3/TRBV12-4; abundance: many; len: 15; d_gene: -; CDR3aa: CASSGGLRLPDEQYF; CDR3nt: TGTGCCAGCAGTGGGGGACTCCGTCTGCCCGACGAGCAGTACTTC
j_gene: TRBJ2-2; v_gene: TRBV19; abundance: -; len: 17; d_gene: TRBD1; CDR3aa: CASSTRDRGGYTGELFF; CDR3nt: TGTGCCAGTAGTACCAGGGACAGGGGCGGTTACACCGGGGAGCTGTTTTTT
j_gene: TRBJ1-5; v_gene: TRBV29-1; abundance: few; len: 18; d_gene: TRBD1; CDR3aa: CSVQEGTGASYSNQPQHF; CDR3nt: TGCAGCGTTCAGGAGGGGACAGGGGCCAGTTATAGCAATCAGCCCCAGCATTTT
j_gene: TRBJ1-4; v_gene: TRBV6-2/TRBV6-3; abundance: many; len: 14; d_gene: TRBD1; CDR3aa: CASSYGTGSEKLFF; CDR3nt: TGTGCCAGCAGCTACGGGACAGGGAGCGAAAAACTGTTTTTT
j_gene: TRBJ1-4; v_gene: TRBV5-1; abundance: -; len: 16; d_gene: -; CDR3aa: CASSLALRTLNEKLFF; CDR3nt: TGCGCCAGCAGCTTGGCCTTAAGGACCCTTAATGAAAAACTGTTTTTT
j_gene: TRBJ2-1; v_gene: TRBV2; abundance: -; len: 16; d_gene: TRBD2; CDR3aa: CASRARSGRAYNEQFF; CDR3nt: TGTGCCAGCAGGGCCCGGAGCGGGAGGGCCTACAATGAGCAGTTCTTC
j_gene: TRBJ1-2; v_gene: TRBV27; abundance: many; len: 13; d_gene: -; CDR3aa: CASSLRGADGYTF; CDR3nt: TGTGCCAGCAGTTTGAGGGGGGCAGATGGCTACACCTTC
j_gene: TRBJ1-1; v_gene: TRBV6-2/TRBV6-3; abundance: -; len: 15; d_gene: TRBD1; CDR3aa: CASRGQDRPNTEAFF; CDR3nt: TGTGCCAGCAGGGGCCAGGACAGGCCCAACACTGAAGCTTTCTTT
j_gene: TRBJ1-3; v_gene: TRBV4-3; abundance: -; len: 16; d_gene: -; CDR3aa: CASSQGTVSSGNTIYF; CDR3nt: TGCGCCAGCAGCCAAGGAACCGTAAGCTCTGGAAACACCATATATTTT
j_gene: TRBJ2-7; v_gene: TRBV29-1; abundance: -; len: 11; d_gene: -; CDR3aa: CSVTRGYEQYF; CDR3nt: TGCAGCGTTACCCGGGGGTACGAGCAGTACTTC
j_gene: TRBJ2-7; v_gene: TRBV12-3/TRBV12-4; abundance: -; len: 13; d_gene: TRBD1; CDR3aa: CASSRGGEYEQYF; CDR3nt: TGTGCCAGCAGCCGAGGGGGCGAATACGAGCAGTACTTC
j_gene: TRBJ2-7; v_gene: TRBV11-3; abundance: many; len: 15; d_gene: TRBD1; CDR3aa: CASSSRDSLIYEQYF; CDR3nt: TGTGCCAGCAGCTCCCGGGACAGCCTTATCTACGAGCAGTACTTC
j_gene: TRBJ1-4; v_gene: TRBV2; abundance: many; len: 12; d_gene: -; CDR3aa: CASRGGTEKLFF; CDR3nt: TGTGCCAGCAGAGGCGGGACAGAAAAACTGTTTTTT
j_gene: TRBJ1-2; v_gene: TRBV5-5; abundance: -; len: 15; d_gene: -; CDR3aa: CASSLVLGGTYGYTF; CDR3nt: TGTGCCAGCAGCTTGGTTCTTGGGGGCACCTATGGCTACACCTTC
j_gene: TRBJ1-1; v_gene: TRBV29-1; abundance: few; len: 10; d_gene: -; CDR3aa: CSVVTGEAFF; CDR3nt: TGCAGCGTGGTGACCGGTGAAGCTTTCTTT
j_gene: TRBJ2-5; v_gene: TRBV12-3/TRBV12-4; abundance: many; len: 11; d_gene: -; CDR3aa: CASSFVETQYF; CDR3nt: TGTGCCAGCAGCTTTGTGGAGACCCAGTACTTC
j_gene: TRBJ2-1; v_gene: TRBV11-1; abundance: -; len: 14; d_gene: -; CDR3aa: CASSQWVVGSEQFF; CDR3nt: TGTGCCAGCAGCCAGTGGGTGGTTGGGTCCGAGCAGTTCTTC
j_gene: TRBJ2-1; v_gene: TRBV20-1; abundance: -; len: 14; d_gene: -; CDR3aa: CSARWWRSYNEQFF; CDR3nt: TGCAGTGCTAGATGGTGGCGTTCCTACAATGAGCAGTTCTTC
j_gene: TRBJ1-5; v_gene: TRBV18; abundance: -; len: 14; d_gene: -; CDR3aa: CASSPPSGGQPQHF; CDR3nt: TGTGCCAGCTCACCACCTTCCGGGGGTCAGCCCCAGCATTTT
j_gene: TRBJ2-7; v_gene: TRBV7-9; abundance: -; len: 16; d_gene: -; CDR3aa: CASSLVFGSSVYEQYF; CDR3nt: TGTGCCAGCAGCTTAGTCTTCGGGAGCTCTGTCTACGAGCAGTACTTC
j_gene: TRBJ2-1; v_gene: TRBV6-5; abundance: -; len: 16; d_gene: TRBD2; CDR3aa: CASSSGLAVSYNEQFF; CDR3nt: TGTGCCAGCAGTTCAGGACTAGCGGTCTCCTACAATGAGCAGTTCTTC
j_gene: TRBJ2-7; v_gene: TRBV6-1; abundance: -; len: 15; d_gene: -; CDR3aa: CASSSGAARVHEQYF; CDR3nt: TGTGCCAGCAGCTCCGGGGCTGCCCGGGTCCACGAGCAGTACTTC
j_gene: TRBJ1-5; v_gene: TRBV10-2; abundance: once; len: 14; d_gene: -; CDR3aa: CASSTGSSNQPQHF; CDR3nt: TGCGCCAGCAGTACAGGTAGCAGCAATCAGCCCCAGCATTTT
j_gene: TRBJ2-2; v_gene: TRBV19; abundance: once; len: 15; d_gene: TRBD2; CDR3aa: CASSVQRERTGELFF; CDR3nt: TGTGCCAGTAGTGTCCAGCGGGAGCGCACCGGGGAGCTGTTTTTT
j_gene: TRBJ2-7; v_gene: TRBV6-5; abundance: many; len: 15; d_gene: -; CDR3aa: CASSYHTESSYEQYF; CDR3nt: TGTGCCAGCAGTTACCACACAGAGAGCTCCTACGAGCAGTACTTC
j_gene: TRBJ2-7; v_gene: TRBV20-1; abundance: -; len: 13; d_gene: -; CDR3aa: CSASPLTSYGQYF; CDR3nt: TGCAGTGCTTCGCCTCTAACGTCCTACGGGCAGTACTTC
j_gene: TRBJ1-2; v_gene: TRBV7-9; abundance: few; len: 15; d_gene: -; CDR3aa: CASSLDGYGVGGYTF; CDR3nt: TGTGCCAGCAGCTTAGATGGTTACGGGGTTGGCGGCTACACCTTC